This T cell receptor beta chain stems from a study of identical twins. CDR3 size: 15 residues. The V end lost 2 bases, the J end lost 8 bases, and 16 bases lay between the germline ends. Looked up from germline, CDR1 is MDHEN and CDR2 is SYDVKM. Template switching supplied a universal primer site; unique molecular identifiers were carried on the cDNA. TCRdb itself ran the 5' RACE reads through MiXCR, one entry per CDR3 protein. The table records approximately 600,000 distinct CDR3 sequences, 9.6% of them present only once. This clonotype was seen a few times. These same data were also listed under a study on yellow fever vaccine responses in identical twins.

The V gene is TRBV28, the J gene TRBJ2-1, with D unclear. Material: PBMCs. The clonotype was recovered from a woman aged 18 to 35 in good health. DNA for the CDR3: TGTGCCAGCAGTTTACTGAGCTCGTCCGTGTATGAGCAGTTCTTC. This translates into CASSLLSSSVYEQFF.